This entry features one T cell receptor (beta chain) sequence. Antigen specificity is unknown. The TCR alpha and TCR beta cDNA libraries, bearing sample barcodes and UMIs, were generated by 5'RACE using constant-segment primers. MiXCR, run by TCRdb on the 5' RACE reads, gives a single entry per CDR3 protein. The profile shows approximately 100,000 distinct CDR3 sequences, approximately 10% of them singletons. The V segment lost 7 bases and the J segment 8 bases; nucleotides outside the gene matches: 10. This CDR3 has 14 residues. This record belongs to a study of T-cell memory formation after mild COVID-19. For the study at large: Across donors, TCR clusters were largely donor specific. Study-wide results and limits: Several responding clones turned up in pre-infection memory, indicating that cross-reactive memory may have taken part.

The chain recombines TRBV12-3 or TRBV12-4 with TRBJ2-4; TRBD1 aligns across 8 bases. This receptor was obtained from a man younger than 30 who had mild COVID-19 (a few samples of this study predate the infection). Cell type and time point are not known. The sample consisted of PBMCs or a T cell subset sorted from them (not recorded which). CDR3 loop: CASTPGGRRDIQYF. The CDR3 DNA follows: TGTGCCAGCACCCCAGGGGGCAGACGGGACATTCAGTACTTC.